The subject of this entry is one T cell receptor beta chain. Its antigen is not identified. A second PCR, run for 7 to 11 cycles, used a sample-barcoded 5' primer plus a J-beta primer mix. One entry per CDR3 protein results from TCRdb running MiXCR on the 5' RACE reads. Of roughly 1.7 million distinct CDR3 sequences detected, roughly 32% appear once; the ten largest clones hold around 11%. This CDR3 region has 14 residues. V was clipped by 5 bases and J by 6 bases, with 16 bases between them. The source of the sample is a study of blood T cells in healthy people across ages. In terms of origin and age, donors were healthy Caucasian individuals from Russia aged 6 to 90. The study, taken as a whole, reports: Roughly linear declines in TCR beta diversity per million T cells occurred with age. Underestimates were what the diversity estimates from one million T cells were considered to be.

Source material: blood. The rearrangement links TRBV12-3 or TRBV12-4 to TRBJ1-2; D is possibly TRBD1 (6 bases). This TCR came from a woman aged 30 to 39 in good health. The CDR3 bases are TGTGCCAGCAGTCTAGAAGCTAGGGGGGATGGCTACACCTTC. Residues: CASSLEARGDGYTF.